This T cell receptor beta chain came from a study of blood T cell repertoires in COVID-19. Measured with immunoSEQ multiplex PCR; TCRdb has only the in-frame clones, and not every one. Here the sample spans fewer than 90,000 clones, almost 85% being singletons. The CDR3 consists of 16 residues. The V and J ends lost 6 bases and 5 bases, in that order; junction bases with no gene match: 15. From germline, CDR1 is SNHLY and CDR2 FYNNEI. Input material: peripheral blood. This clonotype was sampled from a man between 70 and 80 years old with acute or convalescent COVID-19. The chain is built from TRBV2 and TRBJ2-7; 8 bases map to TRBD1. This CDR3 is CASRGQAKGDLNEQYF. The CDR3, as DNA: TGTGCCAGCAGGGGACAGGCTAAAGGGGACCTAAACGAGCAGTACTTC.